This T cell receptor (beta chain) was obtained from a study of cytomegalovirus exposure and HLA in healthy donors. Vbeta (60) and Jbeta (13) primers were used in the PCR. Clones were sequenced by immunoSEQ multiplex PCR, and TCRdb holds only the in-frame ones, with some missing. The sample includes about 130,000 clones, about 80% of them seen just once. Germline CDR1 is SGHNT and CDR2 is YYREEE (reference sequence). Between the trimmed V and J ends, which lost 5 bases and 6 bases, there was a span of 9 bases. The CDR3 contains 12 residues. The sequenced sample was PBMCs. This sequence originates from a woman in her thirties or forties in good health and CMV-seropositive. The V gene is TRBV5-4, the J gene TRBJ2-1, with unresolved D. The CDR3 sequence is CASSLPGNEQFF. The CDR3 coding sequence is TGTGCCAGCAGTCTTCCCGGCAATGAGCAGTTCTTC. The variable domain in full, with the rest retrieved from reference TRBV5-4 and TRBJ2-1, is ETGVTQSPTHLIKTRGQQVTLRCSSQSGHNTVSWYQQALGQGPQFIFQYYREEENGRGNFPPRFSGLQFPNYSSELNVNALELDDSALYLCASSLPGNEQFFGPGTRLTVL.